This T cell receptor beta chain was sequenced during a study of molecular identifiers for immune sequencing clone quantification. Study results and caveats: For effector cells, clones above 20 RNA copies held over 97% of molecules; for naive cells, under 1%. Jurkat TCR RNA spiked in from one cell (amid more than 850,000 naive cells) was reportedly detectable.

V dropped 4 bases and J dropped 3 bases, with 13 bases sitting between them. The CDR3 totals 14 residues. The germline gives CDR1 LNHDA, CDR2 SQIVND (reference sequence). As to this clonotype: The antigen is unknown.

TCRdb itself ran the PCR reads through MiXCR, one entry per CDR3 protein. Here the sample spans about 510,000 distinct CDR3 sequences, 20% to 25% being singletons. V usage is TRBV19 and J usage is TRBJ2-7; possibly TRBD1 for D (6 bases). This clonotype originated in a human donor in good health. Some libraries in this study had Jurkat cell RNA spiked in. Sequencing used naive CD8+ T cells from blood, with Jurkat cell RNA spiked in. Subset: FACS-sorted CD8+CD4-CCR7+CD45RA+ naive T cells. CDR3 nucleotides: TGTGCCAGTAGTACTGCCTGGACAGACTACGAGCAGTACTTC. Translated, it gives CASSTAWTDYEQYF.